Listed below are T cell receptor beta chains from one sample, sequenced in a study of a mutant IDH1 vaccine in newly diagnosed glioma. These TCRs are of unknown antigen specificity. Only in-frame clones appear in the TCRdb table, and some are missing; sequencing was by immunoSEQ multiplex PCR. The table lists roughly 32,000 clones, about four fifths of them singletons. Sequenced here: PBMCs, sampled from a glioma patient whose treatment included an IDH1 peptide vaccine. The receptors shown here come from a man aged 40-49 years with glioma. Some clones in this sample may be carry-over from other donors' samples. Each CDR3 is given with its conserved first and last residue. Fields, in order: CDR3 DNA, CDR3 protein, J gene, V gene, clone size, D gene. A D gene is named only where the DNA matches it firmly. Where a row states a size, it is once, few, many or the class of an expanded clone; other rows omit it.

CDR3nt: TGTGCCAGTAGTACGGGACGGGATCAGCCCCAGCATTTT
CDR3aa: CASSTGRDQPQHF
j_gene: TRBJ1-5
v_gene: TRBV19
abundance: .
d_gene: .

CDR3nt: TGCAGCGGGGGGGTCTTGAACACTGAAGCTTTCTTT
CDR3aa: CSGGVLNTEAFF
j_gene: TRBJ1-1
v_gene: TRBV29-1
abundance: few
d_gene: .

CDR3nt: TGTGCCAGCAGTTCTCAGGGACCCACTGAAGCTTTCTTT
CDR3aa: CASSSQGPTEAFF
j_gene: TRBJ1-1
v_gene: TRBV7-2
abundance: .
d_gene: .

CDR3nt: TGCGCCAGCAGCCCTTCTGGCGGGGGGAATCAGCCCCAGCATTTT
CDR3aa: CASSPSGGGNQPQHF
j_gene: TRBJ1-5
v_gene: TRBV4-1
abundance: .
d_gene: .

CDR3nt: TGTGCCAGCAGCCTGGGGGTCTCTGGGGTCCCCTCCTACGAGCAGTACTTC
CDR3aa: CASSLGVSGVPSYEQYF
j_gene: TRBJ2-7
v_gene: TRBV11-2
abundance: .
d_gene: .

CDR3nt: TGTGCCAGCAGCGCGGGGGACCGGGACAGGGGCCTGAACTATGGCTACACCTTC
CDR3aa: CASSAGDRDRGLNYGYTF
j_gene: TRBJ1-2
v_gene: TRBV9
abundance: .
d_gene: TRBD1

CDR3nt: TGTGCCAGCAGACTTAGCGGGGACAGGTACGAGCAGTACTTC
CDR3aa: CASRLSGDRYEQYF
j_gene: TRBJ2-7
v_gene: TRBV7-2
abundance: .
d_gene: .

CDR3nt: TGCGCCAGCGGTAGGACAGGGCTTGAAGCTTTCTTT
CDR3aa: CASGRTGLEAFF
j_gene: TRBJ1-1
v_gene: TRBV23-1
abundance: .
d_gene: TRBD1

CDR3nt: TGTGCCAGCAGCAAGGGGATGGGGACTGAAGCTTTCTTT
CDR3aa: CASSKGMGTEAFF
j_gene: TRBJ1-1
v_gene: TRBV11-2
abundance: .
d_gene: .

CDR3nt: TGCGCCAGCAGCAGGGACAGGGAAAACGAGCAGTACTTC
CDR3aa: CASSRDRENEQYF
j_gene: TRBJ2-7
v_gene: TRBV5-1
abundance: .
d_gene: TRBD1

CDR3nt: TGTGCCAGCAGCGTTGGACAGGGGGCCTCCGGCTACACCTTC
CDR3aa: CASSVGQGASGYTF
j_gene: TRBJ1-2
v_gene: TRBV9
abundance: .
d_gene: TRBD1

CDR3nt: TGTGCCAGCAGTCAACCGGACAGGGCGAACACTGAAGCTTTCTTT
CDR3aa: CASSQPDRANTEAFF
j_gene: TRBJ1-1
v_gene: TRBV6-5
abundance: .
d_gene: TRBD1

CDR3nt: TGCGCCAGCAGCCAAGAGGGACTAGCGGGGCTGAGCTCCTACGAGCAGTACTTC
CDR3aa: CASSQEGLAGLSSYEQYF
j_gene: TRBJ2-7
v_gene: TRBV4-3
abundance: .
d_gene: TRBD2

CDR3nt: TGTGCCAGCAGCCATGGACTAGCGGGGGACCGGGAGCTGTTTTTT
CDR3aa: CASSHGLAGDRELFF
j_gene: TRBJ2-2
v_gene: TRBV5-6
abundance: few
d_gene: TRBD2

CDR3nt: TGTGCCAGCAGCCAGGCCGGGGGCGGAGGGGAAAAACTGTTTTTT
CDR3aa: CASSQAGGGGEKLFF
j_gene: TRBJ1-4
v_gene: TRBV7-9
abundance: .
d_gene: .